This entry lists 4 T cell receptor beta chains sequenced from one sample in a study of blood T cell repertoires in COVID-19. Some clones are missing from TCRdb's copy, which holds only in-frame ones; the method was immunoSEQ multiplex PCR. The sample carries around 250,000 clones, more than 75% recorded once. What was sequenced was PBMCs or T cells enriched from blood (not recorded which). The receptors were gathered from a woman aged 50 to 65 who had been exposed to COVID-19.

The chain links TRBV18 to TRBJ1-5; 9 bases align to TRBD1. The CDR3 is 17 residues long. Germline values: CDR1 KGHSH, CDR2 LQKENI. The J segment lost 0 bases and the V segment lost 5 bases, leaving 8 bases of the junction unmatched. For the CDR3, the DNA is TGTGCCAGCTCATCCGGGACAGGGAGGACTAGCAATCAGCCCCAGCATTTT. Translation gives CASSSGTGRTSNQPQHF.

The V and J genes are TRBV3-1 (or the pseudogene TRBV3-2) and TRBJ2-3; 7 bases match TRBD1. The CDR3 is made up of 15 amino acids. The V gene end was trimmed by 4 bases and the J gene end by 2 bases; junction bases not matched to a gene: 6. Germline V gives CDR1 LGHDT, CDR2 YNNKEL (reference sequence). This CDR3 is CASSLRTGPTDTQYF. DNA of the CDR3: TGTGCCAGCAGCCTACGGACAGGACCCACAGATACGCAGTATTTT.

The chain employs TRBV28 and TRBJ2-6, with D perhaps TRBD2 (5 bases). Trimming removed 6 bases at V and 1 base at J, with 13 bases between. This CDR3 comprises 16 residues. The germline CDR1 and CDR2 sequences are MDHEN and SYDVKM. CDR3 region: CASSLSVGSGANVLTF. DNA of the CDR3: TGTGCCAGCAGCCTTAGCGTTGGGTCTGGGGCCAACGTCCTGACTTTC.

This sequence joins TRBV5-6 and TRBJ2-3; TRBD2 matches 16 bases. V dropped 5 bases and J dropped 8; count of bases not matched to a gene: 11. CDR1 is SGHDT and CDR2 is YYEEEE in the germline V gene. CDR3 length equals 17 residues. The CDR3 loop reads CASSLPGLAGGRGTQYF. The CDR3 DNA is TGTGCCAGCAGTTTACCGGGACTAGCGGGGGGGCGAGGTACGCAGTATTTT.